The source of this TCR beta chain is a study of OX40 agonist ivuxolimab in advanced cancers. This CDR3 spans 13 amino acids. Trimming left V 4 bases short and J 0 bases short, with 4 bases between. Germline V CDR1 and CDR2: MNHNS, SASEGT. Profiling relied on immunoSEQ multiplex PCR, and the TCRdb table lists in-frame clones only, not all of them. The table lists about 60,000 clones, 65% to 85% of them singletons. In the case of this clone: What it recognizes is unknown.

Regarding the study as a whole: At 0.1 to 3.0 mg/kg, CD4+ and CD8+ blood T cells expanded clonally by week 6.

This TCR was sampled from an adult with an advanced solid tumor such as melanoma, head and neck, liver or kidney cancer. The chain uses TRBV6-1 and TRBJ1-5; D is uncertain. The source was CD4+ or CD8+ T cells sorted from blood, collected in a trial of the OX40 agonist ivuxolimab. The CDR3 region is CASSAISNQPQHF. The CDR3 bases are TGTGCCAGCAGTGCCATTAGCAATCAGCCCCAGCATTTT.